This T cell receptor beta chain was documented in a study of blood T cell repertoires in COVID-19. Study overall: The study drew acute and convalescent COVID-19 samples from the United States, Italy and Spain. Sample material is recorded as cDNA or gDNA derived from T cells, B-cell-depleted T cells, or PBMCs.

The CDR3 has 13 amino acids. CDR1 and CDR2 (germline): SNHLY, FYNNEI. V gave up 4 bases and J gave up 1 base, with 8 bases separating them. This clone was recorded a few times. Only in-frame clones appear in the TCRdb table, and some are missing; sequencing was by immunoSEQ multiplex PCR. This sample has about 340,000 clones, with about 90% found just once. Sequencing was performed on peripheral blood. The V call is TRBV2, the J call TRBJ2-7; D is ambiguous. The clonotype comes from a woman between 45 and 65 years old with COVID-19, enrolled during active disease. The CDR3: CASSVKLSYEQYF. CDR3 bases: TGTGCCAGCAGTGTCAAGCTATCCTACGAGCAGTACTTC. Full variable domain (remainder filled in from reference TRBV2 and TRBJ2-7): EPEVTQTPSHQVTQMGQEVILRCVPISNHLYFYWYRQILGQKVEFLVSFYNNEISEKSEIFDDQFSVERPDGSNFTLKIRSTKLEDSAMYFCASSVKLSYEQYFGPGTRLTVT.